One T cell receptor (beta chain) is described in this entry. Its antigen remains unidentified. Base qualities are not at hand, and no much larger clone is one base apart. These data originate in a study of a mutant IDH1 vaccine in newly diagnosed glioma (dated by TCRdb to the early 2020s). Context from the whole study: Eight vaccinations were administered to patients in weeks 1, 3, 5, 7, 11, 15, 19 and 23, corresponding to visits V03 through V10. In the chemotherapy-containing groups, vaccination started alongside temozolomide cycles, whereas in patients who had radiotherapy alone it started 4-6 weeks after radiotherapy. The roughly 32 treated patients were approximately 60% male and roughly 40% female, with a mean age of roughly 40 years. Prior to enrollment, standard therapy consisting of radiotherapy alone, temozolomide alone, or radiochemotherapy with temozolomide had been administered to patients, with the combination being received by most patients. Peripheral blood samples were drawn at six visits, namely V03 (baseline), V05, V07, V10, V12 and V13. For exploratory analyses, fewer than 30 treated patients had longitudinal TCRB deep sequencing done wherever samples were available. What the research found in general, with its limitations: According to the authors, sample limitations meant that analyses of patient blood samples could not be reproduced. Selection of PBMC samples for TCRB deep sequencing was based on availability. Changes in the top peripheral T cell clonotypes picked up by TCRB sequencing did not appear to be linked to pseudoprogression. Immune responses induced by the vaccine were seen in approximately 93% of patients across multiple MHC alleles.

Sample time point, as interpreted from the label and publication: week 11, during vaccination. Each vaccine dose was 300 ug of a 20-mer mutant IDH1 peptide in Montanide, given subcutaneously with topical imiquimod. All donors had newly diagnosed IDH1-mutant astrocytomas of WHO grade 3 or 4 that showed loss of nuclear ATRX. The samples were drawn from NOA16, a multicentre, single-arm, open-label phase I trial in Germany that tested a mutant IDH1 peptide vaccine in humans for the first time. The DNeasy Blood and Tissue Kit was used to extract genomic DNA from EDTA blood for TCRB sequencing. The CDR3 runs 15 residues from the cysteine to the phenylalanine. The entry retains the CDR3 DNA only, 45 bases that are in frame from base 1. The germline V gene gives CDR1 as SGHRS and CDR2 as YFSETQ. V is pared back by 0 bases and J by 0 bases, with 9 bases lying between the germline termini. The library was generated by the immunoSEQ multiplex PCR assay. Rearranged TCR beta chain sequences were amplified using the hsTCRB Kit according to the manufacturer's protocol. TCRB libraries were sequenced on an Illumina MiSeq. The authors processed their data as follows. The proprietary platform of the kit vendor was used for demultiplexing, trimming and gene mapping. TCRdb mirrors the immuneACCESS table, restricted to in-frame sequences. Some clones are absent from its copies; in checked studies, under half trace to an unresolved V gene, and the reason for the others is unknown. The V and J calls and the clone size are those of that table, but D and trimming were determined from the DNA. The sample has about 52,000 clones on record, more than 85% of them singletons. The ten largest clones capture approximately 2.5% of the sample.

The receptor was derived from a man aged 50-59 years with glioma. This receptor chain uses TRBV5-1 and TRBJ1-2; TRBD1 could be the D gene, as 5 bases match. The sequenced sample was PBMCs, obtained from a glioma patient whose treatment included an IDH1 peptide vaccine. The nucleotide sequence reads TGCGCCAGCAGCTTGGCGGGGGTTTCTAACTATGGCTACACCTTC. This gives the protein CASSLAGVSNYGYTF.